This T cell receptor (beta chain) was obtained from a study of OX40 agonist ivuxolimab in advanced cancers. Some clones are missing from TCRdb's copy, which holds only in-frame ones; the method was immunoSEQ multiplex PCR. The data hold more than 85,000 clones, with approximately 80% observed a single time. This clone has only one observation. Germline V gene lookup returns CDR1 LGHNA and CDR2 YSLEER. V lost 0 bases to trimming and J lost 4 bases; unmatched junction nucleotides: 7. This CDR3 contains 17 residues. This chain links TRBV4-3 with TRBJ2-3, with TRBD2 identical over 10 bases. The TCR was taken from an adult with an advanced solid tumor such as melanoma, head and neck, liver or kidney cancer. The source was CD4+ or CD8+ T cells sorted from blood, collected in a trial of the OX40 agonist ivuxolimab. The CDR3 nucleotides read TGCGCCAGCAGCCAAGATCCAGCGGGAGGGCCGGCAGATACGCAGTATTTT. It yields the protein CASSQDPAGGPADTQYF.